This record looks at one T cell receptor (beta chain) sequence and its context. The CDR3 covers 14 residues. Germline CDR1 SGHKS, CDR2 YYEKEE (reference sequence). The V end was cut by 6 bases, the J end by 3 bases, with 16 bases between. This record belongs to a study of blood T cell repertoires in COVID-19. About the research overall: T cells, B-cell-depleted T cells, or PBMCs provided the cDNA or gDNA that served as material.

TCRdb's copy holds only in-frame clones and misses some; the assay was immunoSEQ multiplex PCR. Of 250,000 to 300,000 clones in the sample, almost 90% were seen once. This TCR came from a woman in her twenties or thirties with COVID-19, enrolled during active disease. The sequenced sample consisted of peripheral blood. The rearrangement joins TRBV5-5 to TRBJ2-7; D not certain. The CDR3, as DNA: TGTGCCAGCACTAAAGAACCGGGTTTCTACGAGCAGTACTTC. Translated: CASTKEPGFYEQYF.